Given below is one T cell receptor beta chain in context. Mismatch with germline at one junction end may stem from a read error. In germline, CDR1 is KGHDR, CDR2 SFDVKD. There are 19 residues in the CDR3. The sample comes from a study of blood T cell repertoires in COVID-19. Study-wide background: Some COVID-19 samples were acute and others convalescent; all came from the United States, Italy and Spain. PBMCs, B-cell-depleted T cells, or T cells were the source of the cDNA or gDNA that made up the material.

Per the authors' pipeline: Estimated nucleated cell counts came from reference gene primer amplification. The repertoire was sequenced with immunoSEQ multiplex PCR; TCRdb's copy has only in-frame clones and lacks some. The V and J calls and clone size come from that table; D and trimming were worked out from the DNA. The sample shows roughly 200,000 clones, around 83% of them seen only once. The TCR was taken from a man aged 35 to 55 with active or convalescent COVID-19. The chain has TRBV24-1 and TRBJ2-1; 16 bases are a match to TRBD2. The sequenced sample was peripheral blood. The CDR3 here is CATRETGLAGGGSYNEQFF. The CDR3 DNA reads as TGTGCCACCCGTGAGACGGGACTAGCGGGGGGGGGCTCCTACAATGAGCAGTTCTTC.